This TCR beta chain was captured in a study of T cells after yellow fever vaccination. Overall study results and limits: Weaker overall was a secondary response that nonetheless peaked faster, on day 5 versus 15. Abundant bulk-derived clonotypes could contaminate FACS-sorted repertoires. Most primary-vaccination clones recurred post-booster (approximately 96% CD4, just over 85% CD8).

About this clonotype itself: Its antigen is unknown.

The CDR3 loop spans 11 amino acids. CDR1 is SQVTM and CDR2 is ANQGSEA in the germline V gene. V lost 6 bases and J 3 bases, leaving 8 bases between the germline ends. In making TCR cDNA, 5'RACE template switching added a universal primer site and UMIs to it. TCRdb fed the 5' RACE reads into MiXCR, producing one record per CDR3 protein. This sample has 450,000 to 600,000 distinct CDR3 sequences, with 17% found just once. Specimen: PBMCs, collected about 5 days after the first yellow fever vaccination. The source is a man aged 18 to 35 who received the YFV17D yellow fever vaccine. The chain recombines TRBV29-1 with TRBJ1-1; weak D call: TRBD1 (5 bases). The CDR3 reads CSVMGDTEAFF. CDR3 DNA sequence: TGCAGCGTCATGGGGGACACTGAAGCTTTCTTT.